This TCR beta chain is from a study of T cells in Graves' hyperthyroidism and ophthalmopathy. General observations from the study: Among thyroid clonotypes expanded above 0.001, most also appeared in blood.

A note on this clonotype: The antigen is undetermined. This could be a read error, since a much larger clone is one nucleotide away.

Fresh peripheral blood, about 10 ml of it, supplied the PBMCs. RNA transcripts yielded amplified TCR beta CDR3 regions. Researchers ran a first-round RT-PCR on the TCR CDR3 using the HTBI primer set. TCRdb processed the multiplex PCR reads anew with MiXCR; each CDR3 protein has one entry. The sample holds roughly 93,000 distinct CDR3 sequences, just over 50% seen once. Sequenced sample: blood. The source of this sequence is a middle-aged woman with Graves' hyperthyroidism.

CDR3 sequence: CAISSLTGGYEQYF. The CDR3 DNA follows: TGTGCCATCAGTTCCCTGACAGGGGGCTACGAGCAGTACTTC. The chain couples TRBV10-3 to TRBJ2-7; 9 bases agree with TRBD1. The trim removed 5 bases at V and 3 bases at J, leaving 5 bases unmatched. CDR1 is ENHRY, CDR2 SYGVKD, per germline. The length of the CDR3 is 14 residues.